One sample yielded the 5 T cell receptor beta chains listed below, sequenced in a study of T cell repertoires in cytomegalovirus infection. TCRdb re-analysed the reads in MiXCR, keeping a single row per CDR3 protein. This table holds under 850,000 distinct CDR3 sequences, 30% to 40% found once. Antigens for these TCRs are unknown. This specimen consisted of cultured PBMCs, obtained from culture after CMV antigen stimulation. Receptors originate from a human donor in good health (CMV status not recorded). Some clones in this sample may be carry-over from other donors' samples.

V gene TRBV20-1 combines with J gene TRBJ2-7; 8 bases are shared with TRBD2. The CDR3 runs 15 residues. Germline CDR1 is DFQATT and CDR2 is SNEGSKA (reference sequence). The V and J ends lost 4 bases and 2 bases, in that order; junction bases with no gene match: 10. The DNA for the CDR3 is TGCAGTGCTACGACAACGGGAGGGCCGACCTACGAGCAGTACTTC. Protein sequence: CSATTTGGPTYEQYF.

CDR3 sequence reads: CAWADSSNQPQHF. The CDR3 DNA reads as TGTGCCTGGGCTGACAGTTCCAATCAGCCCCAGCATTTT. The chain carries TRBV30 and TRBJ1-5; TRBD1 is a possible D gene (5 bases). The length of the CDR3 is 13 residues. V was shortened by 5 bases and J by 3 bases, with 11 bases between the two germline ends. Germline V gives CDR1 GTSNPN, CDR2 SVGIG (reference sequence).

The table lists this clonotype with many counts. The chain joins TRBV12-3 or TRBV12-4 to TRBJ1-1, with no clear D. Trimming stripped 6 bases from V and 4 bases from J, with 12 bases between. This CDR3 contains 13 residues. In DNA form, the CDR3 reads TGTGCCAGCAGCCACGTCTTGGGCACTGAAGCTTTCTTT. Amino acids: CASSHVLGTEAFF.

This sequence joins TRBV29-1 and TRBJ2-4; 8 nucleotides agree with TRBD1. This CDR3 comprises 13 residues. With V trimmed by 4 bases and J by 13 bases, 12 bases remained unmatched. Germline values: CDR1 SQVTM, CDR2 ANQGSEA. The CDR3 sequence: CSVGPDRVEVQYF. For the CDR3, the DNA is TGCAGCGTTGGGCCGGACAGGGTGGAGGTGCAGTACTTC. Full variable domain (outside the CDR3, taken from reference TRBV29-1 and TRBJ2-4): SAVISQKPSRDICQRGTSLTIQCQVDSQVTMMFWYRQQPGQSLTLIATANQGSEATYESGFVIDKFPISRPNLTFSTLTVSNMSPEDSSIYLCSVGPDRVEVQYFGAGTRLSVL.

This clonotype was seen a few times. The V gene is TRBV19, the J gene TRBJ2-3; no clear D gene. In germline, CDR1 is LNHDA, CDR2 SQIVND (reference sequence). Trimming removed 3 bases from V and 6 bases from J, with 7 bases in between. CDR3 length: 12 amino acids. This chain's CDR3 is CASSMVFDTQYF. The CDR3 DNA reads as TGTGCCAGTAGTATGGTCTTTGATACGCAGTATTTT.